The 25 T cell receptor beta chains below all came from one sample that was sequenced in a study of tumor-infiltrating lymphocytes in localized non-small cell lung cancer. Repertoires were generated with immunoSEQ multiplex PCR, while TCRdb's copy carries only in-frame clones and drops some. This table has 9,200 or so clones, 70% to 85% appearing once. Sequenced input: uninvolved lung tissue not adjacent to the tumor. Receptors originate from a human donor with non-small cell lung cancer.

This chain connects TRBV4-3 to TRBJ2-2; a weak D match, TRBD2 (7 bases). This CDR3 has 14 amino acids. Germline values: CDR1 LGHNA, CDR2 YSLEER. V shed 4 bases and J shed 10 bases, with 16 bases lying between them. The CDR3 spells CASSLTGGPEELFF. The CDR3 DNA sequence: TGCGCCAGCAGCCTAACGGGGGGCCCCGAGGAGCTGTTTTTT.

This clone was counted between two and nine times. This chain connects TRBV18 to TRBJ2-1; D tentatively reads TRBD1 or TRBD2 (5 bases each). Looked up from germline, CDR1 is KGHSH and CDR2 is LQKENI. V was trimmed by 4 bases and J by 0 bases, leaving 10 bases between them. The CDR3 loop spans 15 amino acids. The CDR3 protein is CASSRGPSSYNEQFF. In DNA, the CDR3 is TGTGCCAGCTCACGGGGACCGAGCTCCTACAATGAGCAGTTCTTC.

The chain has TRBV6-1 and TRBJ2-2; D might be TRBD2 (5 bases). Germline values: CDR1 MNHNS, CDR2 SASEGT. The CDR3 is 17 residues long. Trimming removed 2 bases at V and 3 bases at J, with 16 bases between. In nucleotides, the CDR3 is TGTGCCAGCAGTGAATCTAGCCAAACTACCCACACCGGGGAGCTGTTTTTT. This gives the protein CASSESSQTTHTGELFF.

This clone was counted once. The chain couples TRBV29-1 to TRBJ2-3; TRBD1 matches 9 bases. The length of the CDR3 is 15 residues. The V segment lost 4 bases and the J segment 2 bases; nucleotides outside the gene matches: 7. The V gene's germline CDR1 is SQVTM and CDR2 ANQGSEA. The CDR3 coding sequence is TGCAGCGTTGGATTCGGGACAGGGCCCACAGATACGCAGTATTTT. Translating gives CSVGFGTGPTDTQYF.

The chain couples TRBV9 to TRBJ2-7, with D perhaps TRBD1 (6 bases). V was trimmed by 3 bases and J by 1 base, leaving 8 bases between them. The CDR3 extends over 13 amino acids. Germline CDR1 reads SGDLS; CDR2 reads YYNGEE. This chain's CDR3 is CASSADSSYEQYF. The CDR3 DNA follows: TGTGCCAGCAGCGCGGACAGTTCCTACGAGCAGTACTTC.

This clone was picked up a small number of times. The chain has TRBV4-3 and TRBJ2-3, with 9 nucleotides matching TRBD2. Per germline, CDR1 LGHNA and CDR2 YSLEER. The CDR3 sequence is 16 residues long. Trimming at V came to 0 bases and at J to 4 bases, leaving 5 bases not matched to a gene. Here the CDR3 DNA reads TGCGCCAGCAGCCAAGATGCGGGGGGGCGGGCAGATACGCAGTATTTT. Amino acid sequence: CASSQDAGGRADTQYF.

The V call is TRBV7-6, the J call TRBJ2-7; TRBD1 is a possible D gene (5 bases). This CDR3 has 14 amino acids. V was trimmed by 3 bases and J by 3 bases, leaving 12 bases between them. Germline CDR1 reads SGHVS; CDR2 reads FNYEAQ. Here the CDR3 reads CASSFTGEGYEQYF. CDR3 DNA: TGTGCCAGCAGCTTTACAGGTGAAGGCTACGAGCAGTACTTC.

The chain couples TRBV5-1 to TRBJ2-1, with 8 bases that match TRBD2. V lost 4 bases and J lost 7; bases outside the gene matches: 13. This CDR3 has 16 amino acids. Germline V gives CDR1 SGHRS, CDR2 YFSETQ. CDR3 DNA: TGCGCCAGCAGCCCGACGGTAGCGGGGCCTATTAATGAGCAGTTCTTC. Its translation is CASSPTVAGPINEQFF.

The gene calls are TRBV19 and TRBJ2-3; D might be TRBD1 (5 bases). V was clipped by 7 bases and J by 4 bases, with 15 bases between them. The CDR3 is 14 residues long. Germline V gene sequence: CDR1 LNHDA, CDR2 SQIVND (reference sequence). The CDR3 region is CASKRWGLADTQYF. CDR3 nucleotide sequence: TGTGCCAGTAAAAGGTGGGGCCTCGCAGATACGCAGTATTTT.

As concerns this clone: With only one base between it and a far larger clone, this is likely a read error. Within the sample, other DNA sequences also encode this same CDR3. The chain employs TRBV5-1 and TRBJ2-7; TRBD2 aligns across 8 bases. CDR1 and CDR2 (germline): SGHRS, YFSETQ. The CDR3 runs 12 residues. The ends lost 4 bases at V and 9 bases at J; junction bases unmatched: 6. CDR3 DNA sequence: TGCGCCAGCAGCCCAGGGACTAGTTTGCAGTACTTC. Translated, it gives CASSPGTSLQYF.

The chain carries TRBV11-1 and TRBJ1-1; 8 bases map to TRBD1. The junction had 10 bases not matched to a gene; V was cut back by 1 base and J by 6 bases. The CDR3 sequence is 16 residues long. Germline V gene sequence: CDR1 SGHAT, CDR2 FQDESV (reference sequence). The CDR3 DNA sequence: TGTGCCAGCAGCTTAGACCCTGGACAGGGCAAAGCTGAAGCTTTCTTT. Its translation is CASSLDPGQGKAEAFF.

The chain is built from TRBV11-2 and TRBJ1-3; D remains unclear. V shed 5 bases and J shed 0 bases, with 5 bases lying between them. Germline values: CDR1 SGHAT, CDR2 FQNNGV. The CDR3 totals 13 residues. CDR3 coding DNA: TGTGCCAGCAGCCTTATCTCTGGAAACACCATATATTTT. The encoded protein is CASSLISGNTIYF.

V and J are TRBV28 and TRBJ2-7, with 13 bases lining up with TRBD2. J lost 4 bases, V lost 5 bases, and 14 bases had no gene match. Germline lookup yields CDR1 MDHEN and CDR2 SYDVKM. The CDR3 loop spans 18 amino acids. This CDR3 reads CASSPDRTSGSLYYEQYF. In nucleotides, the CDR3 is TGTGCCAGCAGTCCAGACAGGACTAGCGGGAGTCTGTATTACGAGCAGTACTTC.

The CDR3 is CAISPGQSITNYGYTF. As DNA, the CDR3 is TGTGCCATCAGCCCGGGACAGAGTATTACTAACTATGGCTACACCTTC. The chain joins TRBV10-3 to TRBJ1-2; TRBD1 agrees at 7 bases. Germline CDR1 reads ENHRY; CDR2 reads SYGVKD. The CDR3 covers 16 residues. V lost 6 bases to trimming and J lost 0 bases; unmatched junction nucleotides: 10.

The CDR3 here is CASSLALTLLAGANYEQYF. The CDR3 DNA reads as TGTGCCAGCAGCTTAGCGCTAACGTTACTAGCGGGGGCAAACTACGAGCAGTACTTC. The chain recombines TRBV7-8 with TRBJ2-7; 11 nucleotides agree with TRBD2. With V trimmed by 0 bases and J by 3 bases, 13 bases remained unmatched. In germline, CDR1 is SGHVS, CDR2 FQNEAQ. The CDR3 has 19 amino acids.

This chain links TRBV15 with TRBJ1-1; 7 nucleotides line up with TRBD1. Germline V gene sequence: CDR1 LNHNV, CDR2 YYDKDF (reference sequence). V dropped 9 bases and J dropped 5; count of bases not matched to a gene: 9. This CDR3 spans 13 amino acids. The CDR3 region is CATWETGTTEAFF. The CDR3 region has the DNA TGTGCCACATGGGAGACAGGGACTACTGAAGCTTTCTTT.

This chain uses TRBV6-1 with TRBJ2-1; no firm D call. V gave up 5 bases and J gave up 0 bases, with 11 bases separating them. Germline values: CDR1 MNHNS, CDR2 SASEGT. The CDR3 covers 15 residues. The CDR3 nucleotides read TGTGCCAGCAGTTTAGAACCCAGCTCCTACAATGAGCAGTTCTTC. The encoded protein is CASSLEPSSYNEQFF.

This clone appeared a few times. Other DNA sequences in this sample translate to the same CDR3. This chain uses TRBV6-4 with TRBJ1-1; 9 bases are shared with TRBD1. The germline CDR1 and CDR2 sequences are MRHNA and SNTAGT. V lost 6 bases, J lost 5 bases, and 10 bases stayed unmatched. This CDR3 is built from 15 residues. CDR3 loop: CASRAKGQGGTEAFF. The DNA for the CDR3 is TGTGCCAGCAGAGCGAAGGGACAGGGTGGAACTGAAGCTTTCTTT.

The chain joins TRBV7-2 to TRBJ2-1; 9 bases map to TRBD2. J gave up 4 bases and V 5 bases, and 6 bases lay outside the gene matches. The CDR3 has 15 amino acids. Germline CDR1 is SGHTA and CDR2 is FQGNSA. CDR3 protein: CASSLTSGPYNEQFF. As DNA, the CDR3 is TGTGCCAGCAGCCTAACTAGCGGGCCTTACAATGAGCAGTTCTTC.

V gene TRBV7-2 combines with J gene TRBJ1-1; D might be TRBD1 (5 bases). Germline V gives CDR1 SGHTA, CDR2 FQGNSA. The V end was cut by 5 bases, the J end by 1 base, with 14 bases between. The CDR3 has 15 amino acids. In nucleotides, the CDR3 is TGTGCCAGCAGCGGGGAATCGACAGCGAACACTGAAGCTTTCTTT. Translation gives CASSGESTANTEAFF.

This clone was observed once. The chain uses TRBV11-2 and TRBJ1-1; TRBD1 might be the D (6 bases). Germline CDR1 is SGHAT and CDR2 is FQNNGV. The CDR3 sequence is 14 residues long. The V and J ends lost 5 bases and 5 bases respectively, with 15 bases between them. In DNA form, the CDR3 reads TGTGCCAGCAGCCTGAGGGGGGGGGCGACTGAAGCTTTCTTT. Protein: CASSLRGGATEAFF.

The chain employs TRBV4-3 and TRBJ1-2; D remains ambiguous. Germline CDR1 LGHNA, CDR2 YSLEER. The CDR3 is 13 residues long. V was pared by 0 bases and J by 4 bases, with 6 bases between. The DNA of the CDR3 is TGCGCCAGCAGCCAAGATCAAGGCTATGGCTACACCTTC. This translates into CASSQDQGYGYTF.

This sequence joins TRBV27 and TRBJ2-7, with a tentative D call TRBD1 (5 bases). From germline, CDR1 is MNHEY and CDR2 SMNVEV (reference sequence). Trimming stripped 6 bases from V and 6 bases from J, with 18 bases between. The CDR3 has 14 residues. CDR3 nucleotide sequence: TGTGCCAGCAGCGCCAGGGCAGACGCTCGCGAGCAGTACTTC. This sequence encodes CASSARADAREQYF.

The gene calls are TRBV4-2 and TRBJ2-6; TRBD1 might be the D (5 bases). This CDR3 region has 15 residues. V shed 3 bases and J shed 0 bases, with 6 bases lying between them. The germline V gene has CDR1 LGHNA and CDR2 YNFKEQ. Here the CDR3 DNA reads TGTGCCAGCAGCCAGGACAACTCTGGGGCCAACGTCCTGACTTTC. Its protein product is CASSQDNSGANVLTF.

The genes are TRBV20-1 and TRBJ2-1; D gene unclear. The CDR3 has 10 amino acids. Germline V lookup: CDR1 DFQATT, CDR2 SNEGSKA (reference sequence). Trimming shortened V by 7 bases and J by 9 bases, and 10 bases separated the two germline ends. The CDR3 DNA reads TGCAGTGTCAAATTTAGTGAGCAGTTCTTC. It specifies CSVKFSEQFF.